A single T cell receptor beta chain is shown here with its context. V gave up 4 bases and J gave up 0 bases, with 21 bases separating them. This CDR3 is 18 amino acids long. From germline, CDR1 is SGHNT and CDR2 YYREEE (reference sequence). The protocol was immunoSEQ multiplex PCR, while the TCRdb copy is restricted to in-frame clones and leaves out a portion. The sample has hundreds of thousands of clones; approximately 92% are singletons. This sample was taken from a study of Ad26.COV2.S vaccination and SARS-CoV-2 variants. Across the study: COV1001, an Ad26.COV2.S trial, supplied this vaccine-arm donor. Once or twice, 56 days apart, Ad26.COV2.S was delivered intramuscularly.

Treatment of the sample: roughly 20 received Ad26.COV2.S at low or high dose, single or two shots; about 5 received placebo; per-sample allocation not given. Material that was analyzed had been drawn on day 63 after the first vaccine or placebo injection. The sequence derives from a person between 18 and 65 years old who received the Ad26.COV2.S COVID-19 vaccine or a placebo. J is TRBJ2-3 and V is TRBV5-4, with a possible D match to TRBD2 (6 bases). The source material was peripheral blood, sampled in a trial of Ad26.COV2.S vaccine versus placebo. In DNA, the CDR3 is TGTGCCAGCAGCCTCCTCCCGGGACTGAATCCTAGCACAGATACGCAGTATTTT. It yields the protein CASSLLPGLNPSTDTQYF.